Ten or more counts support the clone carrying this T cell receptor beta chain. This sample is drawn from a study of human T cells and chemical hapten exposure. V gave up 3 bases and J gave up 3 bases, with 8 bases separating them. There are 12 residues in the CDR3. Germline-derived CDR1 and CDR2 are DFQATT and SNEGSKA (reference sequence). Time point indicated: patch test 1, 2 weeks after DPC sensitization. The sample's treatment: therapeutic diphenylcyclopropenone sensitization with weekly scalp DPC. Staff drew blood before applying each patch test. Individual cDNA molecules received unique molecular identifiers in the library. Via MiXCR, TCRdb re-called the RACE reads, giving one row per CDR3 protein. The sample records under 120,000 distinct CDR3 sequences, around 10% being singletons.

The sequenced sample was whole blood, obtained in connection with sensitization to the hapten diphenylcyclopropenone (DPC). The V gene is TRBV20-1, the J gene TRBJ2-5; D gene unclear. The sequence was obtained from a woman aged 40 to 50 with alopecia areata. Some clones in this sample may be carry-over from other donors' samples. CDR3 nucleotide sequence: TGCAGTGCTAGGGATTACAAAGAGACCCAGTACTTC. Translating it yields CSARDYKETQYF.